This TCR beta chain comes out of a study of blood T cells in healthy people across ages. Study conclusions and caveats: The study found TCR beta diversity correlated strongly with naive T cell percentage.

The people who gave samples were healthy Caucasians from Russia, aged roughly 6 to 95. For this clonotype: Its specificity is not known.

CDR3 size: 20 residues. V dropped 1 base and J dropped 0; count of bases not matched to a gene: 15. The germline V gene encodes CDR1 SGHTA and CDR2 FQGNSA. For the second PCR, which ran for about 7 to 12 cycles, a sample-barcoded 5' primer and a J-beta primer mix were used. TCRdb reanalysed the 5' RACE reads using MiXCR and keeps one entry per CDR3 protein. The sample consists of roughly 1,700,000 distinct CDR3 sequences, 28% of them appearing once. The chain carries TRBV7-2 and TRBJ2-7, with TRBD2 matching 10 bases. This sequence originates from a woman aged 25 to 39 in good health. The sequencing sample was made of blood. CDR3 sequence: CASSLGLWASGGLSSYEQYF. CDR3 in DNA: TGTGCCAGCAGCTTAGGCCTTTGGGCTAGCGGGGGCCTCAGCTCCTACGAGCAGTACTTC.